The 24 T cell receptor beta chains given below trace back to one sample, sequenced in a study of blood T cell repertoires in COVID-19. The table came from immunoSEQ multiplex PCR; TCRdb's copy has only in-frame clones and leaves some out. The sample records a few hundred thousand clones, 85% being singletons. What was sequenced was peripheral blood. Receptors were obtained from a man aged 50 to 60 with active or convalescent COVID-19.

The gene calls are TRBV5-4 and TRBJ2-1; 7 bases are shared with TRBD2. V lost 0 bases, J lost 4 bases, and 7 bases stayed unmatched. CDR1 is SGHNT, CDR2 YYREEE, per germline (reference sequence). The length of the CDR3 is 16 residues. This CDR3 is CASSLARAGEYNEQFF. Here the CDR3 DNA reads TGTGCCAGCAGCTTGGCCCGGGCGGGGGAGTACAATGAGCAGTTCTTC. Full variable domain (missing parts from reference TRBV5-4 and TRBJ2-1): ETGVTQSPTHLIKTRGQQVTLRCSSQSGHNTVSWYQQALGQGPQFIFQYYREEENGRGNFPPRFSGLQFPNYSSELNVNALELDDSALYLCASSLARAGEYNEQFFGPGTRLTVL.

In this sample, this clone turned up once. The CDR3 loop is CASSLGQGRDEQFF. The CDR3 nucleotides read TGCGCCAGCAGCTTAGGACAGGGGAGAGATGAGCAGTTCTTC. The chain links TRBV5-1 to TRBJ2-1; TRBD1 matches 9 bases. Germline V gives CDR1 SGHRS, CDR2 YFSETQ. CDR3 length: 14 amino acids. The V and J ends lost 2 bases and 8 bases, in that order; junction bases with no gene match: 5.

This rearrangement joins TRBV10-2 to TRBJ1-5; D gene unclear. Trimming shortened V by 2 bases and J by 1 base, and 3 bases separated the two germline ends. CDR3 length: 13 residues. Germline CDR1 WSHSY, CDR2 SAAADI. CDR3 in amino acids: CASSEGSNQPQHF. CDR3 nucleotides: TGCGCCAGCAGTGAGGGCAGCAATCAGCCCCAGCATTTT.

The genes are TRBV3-1 (or the pseudogene TRBV3-2) and TRBJ1-1, with TRBD1 matching over 9 bases. Per germline, CDR1 LGHDT and CDR2 YNNKEL (reference sequence). The CDR3 is made up of 16 amino acids. With V trimmed by 4 bases and J by 4 bases, 10 bases remained unmatched. DNA of the CDR3: TGTGCCAGCAGCCTAACCCCCGGGACAGGGACCACTGAAGCTTTCTTT. This gives the protein CASSLTPGTGTTEAFF.

The V gene is TRBV27, the J gene TRBJ2-1; 13 bases line up with TRBD2. The CDR3 totals 14 residues. Looked up from germline, CDR1 is MNHEY and CDR2 is SMNVEV (reference sequence). With V trimmed by 2 bases and J by 13 bases, 5 bases remained unmatched. In DNA form, the CDR3 reads TGTGCCAGCAGTTTAGGGACTAGCGGGATGGGTCAGTTCTTC. Its translation is CASSLGTSGMGQFF.

V is TRBV6-5 and J is TRBJ1-1; weak D call: TRBD1 (5 bases). The CDR3 totals 16 residues. Looked up from germline, CDR1 is MNHEY and CDR2 is SVGAGI. V was clipped by 1 base and J by 0 bases, with 12 bases between them. CDR3 in DNA: TGTGCCAGCAGTTACTTGGGGCGCCCCATGAACACTGAAGCTTTCTTT. Translated, it gives CASSYLGRPMNTEAFF.

In this sample, this clone turned up once. V gene TRBV7-3 combines with J gene TRBJ2-1; 8 bases map to TRBD2. The length of the CDR3 is 18 residues. Trimming removed 0 bases from V and 0 bases from J; junction bases left unmatched: 7. The germline V gene encodes CDR1 SGHTA and CDR2 FQGTGA. The CDR3 DNA sequence: TGTGCCAGCAGCTTAACACCCCCAGGACTAGCCTCCTACAATGAGCAGTTCTTC. It specifies CASSLTPPGLASYNEQFF.

This chain connects TRBV7-9 to TRBJ2-2; 7 nucleotides align to TRBD1. The V and J ends lost 4 bases and 1 base, in that order; junction bases with no gene match: 3. The germline gives CDR1 SEHNR, CDR2 FQNEAQ (reference sequence). The CDR3 length is 15 residues. CDR3 loop: CASSSGDRNTGELFF. The CDR3 coding sequence is TGTGCCAGCAGCTCCGGGGACAGGAACACCGGGGAGCTGTTTTTT.

J is TRBJ2-1 and V is TRBV28; D might be TRBD2 (5 bases). Trimming took off 2 bases at V and 1 base at J, with 12 bases between the two ends. There are 16 residues in the CDR3. Germline V gene data show CDR1 as MDHEN and CDR2 as SYDVKM. The CDR3 coding sequence is TGTGCCAGCAGTTTAGACGCGGGTGGTTCCTACAATGAGCAGTTCTTC. This gives the protein CASSLDAGGSYNEQFF.

The chain combines TRBV10-3 with TRBJ1-2, with 8 nucleotides matching TRBD1. The germline V gene encodes CDR1 ENHRY and CDR2 SYGVKD. V lost 3 bases and J lost 6; bases outside the gene matches: 6. The CDR3 is made up of 14 amino acids. CDR3 bases: TGTGCCATCAGTGACCCGGGACAGGTAAATGGCTACACCTTC. Encoded protein: CAISDPGQVNGYTF.

V gene TRBV5-6 combines with J gene TRBJ2-1; unclear D gene. Germline loops: CDR1 SGHDT, CDR2 YYEEEE. The CDR3 is 14 residues long. V was clipped by 4 bases and J by 6 bases, with 14 bases between them. The CDR3 loop is CASSPPSGFNEQFF. The CDR3 bases are TGTGCCAGCAGCCCGCCATCCGGGTTCAATGAGCAGTTCTTC.

The rearrangement links TRBV10-1 to TRBJ2-7, with 11 bases lining up with TRBD2. The CDR3 is 18 amino acids. Per the germline V gene, CDR1 is WNHNN and CDR2 is SYGVQD (reference sequence). V lost 2 bases and J lost 0; bases outside the gene matches: 9. DNA of the CDR3: TGCGCCAGCAGTGAGGGACGGGGACTAGCGGACGCCTCCTACGAGCAGTACTTC. Amino acid sequence: CASSEGRGLADASYEQYF.

DNA of the CDR3: TGCGCCAGCAGCCCGGTCTTCAGAAGCGTCGATGAGCAGTTCTTC. This encodes CASSPVFRSVDEQFF. This chain links TRBV4-1 with TRBJ2-1; D ambiguous. The ends were cut back, 4 bases at V and 8 bases at J, with 18 bases in the middle. Germline V gene lookup returns CDR1 MGHRA and CDR2 YSYEKL. The CDR3 consists of 15 residues.

V is TRBV5-5 and J is TRBJ1-5, with 10 bases aligning to TRBD1. There are 15 residues in the CDR3. The V segment lost 4 bases and the J segment 4 bases; nucleotides outside the gene matches: 5. In germline, CDR1 is SGHKS, CDR2 YYEKEE (reference sequence). The CDR3 reads CASSRQGQGNQPQHF. The CDR3 nucleotides read TGTGCCAGCAGCCGTCAGGGACAGGGGAATCAGCCCCAGCATTTT.

The rearrangement joins TRBV11-2 to TRBJ1-5; 8 bases map to TRBD1. The junction had 7 bases not matched to a gene; V was cut back by 5 bases and J by 4 bases. The CDR3 totals 15 residues. Germline CDR1 reads SGHAT; CDR2 reads FQNNGV. CDR3 nucleotides: TGTGCCAGCAGCCCGGGGACAGGCGAAAATCAGCCCCAGCATTTT. As protein: CASSPGTGENQPQHF.

V usage is TRBV7-2 and J usage is TRBJ2-1; TRBD2 matches at 8 bases. Germline V CDR1 and CDR2: SGHTA, FQGNSA. Trimming cost V 5 bases and J 8 bases; bases outside gene matches: 5. The CDR3 sequence is 13 residues long. The CDR3 DNA sequence: TGTGCCAGCAGCCTGGGACTAGGCGATGAGCAGTTCTTC. Protein sequence: CASSLGLGDEQFF.

The chain recombines TRBV7-3 with TRBJ2-3; D may be TRBD2 (6 bases). The CDR3 is 18 residues long. Between the trimmed V and J ends, which lost 0 bases and 0 bases, there was a span of 16 bases. Per the germline V gene, CDR1 is SGHTA and CDR2 is FQGTGA. CDR3 coding DNA: TGTGCCAGCAGCTTAACGGCCCCGGGAGCGTCTAGCACAGATACGCAGTATTTT. It translates to CASSLTAPGASSTDTQYF.

V usage is TRBV7-3 and J usage is TRBJ2-1; 8 bases match TRBD2. The CDR3 is 13 amino acids. CDR1 is SGHTA and CDR2 is FQGTGA in the germline V gene. V gave up 5 bases and J gave up 6 bases; unmatched junction bases: 3. CDR3 coding DNA: TGTGCCAGCAGCCCCGGGACTAGCAATGAGCAGTTCTTC. Its translation: CASSPGTSNEQFF.

J is TRBJ1-3 and V is TRBV6-1, with a weak D call TRBD1 (5 bases). V lost 0 bases to trimming and J lost 1 base, with 7 bases between them. In germline, CDR1 is MNHNS, CDR2 SASEGT. The CDR3 is made up of 15 amino acids. CDR3: CASSEAPGSGNTIYF. The CDR3 DNA follows: TGTGCCAGCAGTGAAGCGCCAGGGTCTGGAAACACCATATATTTT.

This chain links TRBV11-3 with TRBJ2-3; no clear D gene. This CDR3 spans 14 amino acids. V was cut by 5 bases and J by 1 base, with 10 bases left in between. Per the germline V gene, CDR1 is SGHNT and CDR2 is YENEEA. CDR3 sequence: CASSKTRGTDTQYF. The CDR3 DNA sequence: TGTGCCAGCAGCAAAACCCGCGGCACAGATACGCAGTATTTT.

The chain has TRBV6-6 and TRBJ2-2; D is ambiguous. CDR3 length: 12 residues. V lost 1 base and J 8 bases, leaving 5 bases between the germline ends. Germline V lookup: CDR1 MNHNY, CDR2 SVGAGI (reference sequence). The CDR3 DNA reads as TGTGCCAGCAGTTACTTCCCAGGGGAGCTGTTTTTT. It specifies CASSYFPGELFF.

This chain uses TRBV5-5 with TRBJ2-4; TRBD2 aligns across 8 bases. V was clipped by 3 bases and J by 9 bases; unmatched bases: 14. Germline V gene data show CDR1 as SGHKS and CDR2 as YYEKEE (reference sequence). The length of the CDR3 is 16 residues. The CDR3 nucleotides are TGTGCCAGCAGCTCCCCGGTGACCGGGAGGGCCAGCATTCAGTACTTC. Amino acid sequence: CASSSPVTGRASIQYF.

Worth noting for this clone: Other DNA variants within this sample encode the same CDR3. The chain links TRBV30 to TRBJ1-5; TRBD1 aligns across 9 bases. The CDR3 contains 13 residues. Germline CDR1 reads GTSNPN; CDR2 reads SVGIG (reference sequence). V shed 5 bases and J 3 bases; nucleotides not matched to a gene: 2. CDR3 loop: CAWGDRVNQPQHF. The CDR3 coding sequence is TGTGCCTGGGGGGACAGGGTCAATCAGCCCCAGCATTTT. Full variable domain (outside the CDR3, taken from reference TRBV30 and TRBJ1-5): SQTIHQWPATLVQPVGSPLSLECTVEGTSNPNLYWYRQAAGRGLQLLFYSVGIGQISSEVPQNLSASRPQDRQFILSSKKLLLSDSGFYLCAWGDRVNQPQHFGDGTRLSIL.

The chain has TRBV6-9 and TRBJ2-3; perhaps TRBD2 as D (6 bases). With 10 bases removed from V and 1 base from J, the gap between germline ends came to 12 bases. The CDR3 covers 13 residues. Germline V gene data show CDR1 as MNHGY and CDR2 as SVAAGI. CDR3 sequence reads: CATKRAGTDTQYF. CDR3 in DNA: TGTGCCACCAAGCGGGCCGGCACAGATACGCAGTATTTT.